The 20 T cell receptor beta chains below all came from one sample that was sequenced in a study of blood T cell repertoires in COVID-19. Only in-frame clones appear in the TCRdb table, and some are missing; sequencing was by immunoSEQ multiplex PCR. The repertoire holds under 200,000 clones, 80% to 90% seen once, with about 2.1% in the top ten. Material: peripheral blood. These receptors all come from a man aged 70 or older with active or convalescent COVID-19.

CDR3 in amino acids: CSVAPTGEAFF. Here the CDR3 DNA reads TGCAGCGTTGCCCCGACGGGAGAAGCTTTCTTT. This chain connects TRBV29-1 to TRBJ1-1; D ambiguous. This CDR3 has 11 residues. CDR1 is SQVTM, CDR2 ANQGSEA, per germline. Trimming took off 4 bases at V and 8 bases at J, with 11 bases between the two ends.

CDR3 in DNA: TGTGCCAGCAGCCACACAGATACGCAGTATTTT. Protein product: CASSHTDTQYF. This chain links TRBV7-9 with TRBJ2-3, with no clear D. The CDR3 covers 11 residues. Germline CDR1 SEHNR, CDR2 FQNEAQ (reference sequence). V lost 5 bases and J 2 bases, leaving 2 bases between the germline ends.

V gene TRBV28 combines with J gene TRBJ2-7, with a possible D match to TRBD1 (5 bases). CDR3 length: 13 amino acids. V was trimmed by 2 bases and J by 5 bases, leaving 10 bases between them. The germline V gene encodes CDR1 MDHEN and CDR2 SYDVKM. In DNA form, the CDR3 reads TGTGCCAGCAGTTTACCAGGGCCCCACGAGCAGTACTTC. It specifies CASSLPGPHEQYF.

The chain has TRBV27 and TRBJ2-3; 11 bases map to TRBD1. The CDR3 is 14 amino acids. After removal of 5 bases from V and 4 bases from J, the junction contained 2 bases not matched to a gene. Germline V gene data show CDR1 as MNHEY and CDR2 as SMNVEV (reference sequence). The CDR3 DNA follows: TGTGCCAGCAGTCGGGGACAGGGGGCAGATACGCAGTATTTT. Its protein product is CASSRGQGADTQYF.

This chain links TRBV11-2 with TRBJ1-6; TRBD1 is a possible D gene (5 bases). Germline CDR1 is SGHAT and CDR2 is FQNNGV. V shed 3 bases and J shed 7 bases, with 10 bases lying between them. The CDR3 loop spans 14 amino acids. The CDR3 DNA sequence: TGTGCCAGCAGCTTTAGCGGGGGGAATTCACCCCTCCACTTT. This sequence encodes CASSFSGGNSPLHF.

V usage is TRBV10-2 and J usage is TRBJ1-6; 8 bases fit TRBD1. J lost 5 bases, V lost 2 bases, and 14 bases had no gene match. Germline CDR1 and CDR2: WSHSY and SAAADI. The CDR3 is made up of 19 amino acids. Here the CDR3 reads CASSEHQVRTGLDNSPLHF. The CDR3 DNA sequence: TGCGCCAGCAGTGAGCACCAGGTTAGGACAGGGTTGGATAATTCACCCCTCCACTTT.

The rearrangement links TRBV10-1 to TRBJ1-2; a possible D gene is TRBD1 (6 bases). In germline, CDR1 is WNHNN, CDR2 SYGVQD (reference sequence). Trimming removed 6 bases from V and 8 bases from J, with 25 bases in between. This CDR3 has 16 amino acids. The CDR3 DNA reads as TGCGCCAGCAGCCAAAAGACAGGATACGAGCTTTTAGGCTACACCTTC. Translating it yields CASSQKTGYELLGYTF.

The chain couples TRBV10-3 to TRBJ2-2, with D maybe TRBD1 (5 bases). V was shortened by 6 bases and J by 5 bases, with 13 bases between the two germline ends. The CDR3 length is 14 residues. Germline CDR1 and CDR2: ENHRY and SYGVKD. This CDR3 reads CAISTPPGTGELFF. The CDR3 DNA follows: TGTGCCATCAGCACGCCGCCAGGGACCGGGGAGCTGTTTTTT.

This sequence joins TRBV2 and TRBJ2-3, with D uncertain. Germline V gives CDR1 SNHLY, CDR2 FYNNEI. V was shortened by 2 bases and J by 3 bases, with 12 bases between the two germline ends. CDR3 length: 15 amino acids. The CDR3 nucleotides are TGTGCCAGCAGTGAATGGGCTCCGCGTACAGATACGCAGTATTTT. Its protein product is CASSEWAPRTDTQYF.

The V call is TRBV6-2 or TRBV6-3, the J call TRBJ2-1; TRBD2 matches at 14 bases. This CDR3 is built from 20 residues. V trimming: 5 bases; J trimming: 2 bases; junction bases outside the gene matches: 14. CDR1 and CDR2 from the germline V gene are MNHEY and SVGEGT. The CDR3 DNA is TGTGCCAGCAGTCCCCGACTAGCGGGAGGGGCTAAACCTACCTACAATGAGCAGTTCTTC. It codes for CASSPRLAGGAKPTYNEQFF.

This chain's CDR3 is CASKHRTGSNTGELFF. The DNA for the CDR3 is TGTGCCAGTAAGCACAGGACAGGGTCCAACACCGGGGAGCTGTTTTTT. This chain joins TRBV19 and TRBJ2-2, with 8 nucleotides matching TRBD1. The V and J ends lost 7 bases and 2 bases, in that order; junction bases with no gene match: 9. The CDR3 extends over 16 amino acids. Germline assignment: CDR1 LNHDA and CDR2 SQIVND (reference sequence).

This chain joins TRBV28 and TRBJ2-4, with D perhaps TRBD1 (6 bases). The CDR3 contains 18 residues. Germline CDR1 and CDR2: MDHEN and SYDVKM. With 6 bases removed from V and 0 bases from J, the gap between germline ends came to 21 bases. DNA of the CDR3: TGTGCCAGCAGGTCGCCGGGACAAGGAACGATAGCCAAAAACATTCAGTACTTC. Translated: CASRSPGQGTIAKNIQYF.

This clone was seen once. The CDR3: CASSDHSSHNEKLFF. The CDR3 bases are TGTGCCAGCAGCGACCACAGCTCCCATAATGAAAAACTGTTTTTT. The chain combines TRBV9 with TRBJ1-4; D remains unclear. Germline CDR1 is SGDLS and CDR2 is YYNGEE. The CDR3 runs to 15 residues. V lost 3 bases, J lost 4 bases, and 13 bases lay in between.

V gene TRBV10-3 combines with J gene TRBJ2-2; D unresolved. The V gene lost 4 bases and the J gene lost 6 bases, with 9 bases spanning the gap. The V gene's germline CDR1 is ENHRY and CDR2 SYGVKD. The CDR3 runs to 13 residues. CDR3: CAISVRSAGELFF. The CDR3, as DNA: TGTGCCATCAGTGTTCGGAGCGCCGGGGAGCTGTTTTTT.

V is TRBV7-9 and J is TRBJ1-6, with 11 nucleotides matching TRBD1. Germline lookup yields CDR1 SEHNR and CDR2 FQNEAQ (reference sequence). V lost 4 bases to trimming and J lost 4 bases; unmatched junction nucleotides: 6. The CDR3 extends over 17 amino acids. CDR3 nucleotide sequence: TGTGCCAGCAGCTCCTCGGACAGGGGGCTGTATAATTCACCCCTCCACTTT. It specifies CASSSSDRGLYNSPLHF. The variable domain in full, completed from reference TRBV7-9 and TRBJ1-6, reads DTGVSQNPRHKITKRGQNVTFRCDPISEHNRLYWYRQTLGQGPEFLTYFQNEAQLEKSRLLSDRFSAERPKGSFSTLEIQRTEQGDSAMYLCASSSSDRGLYNSPLHFGNGTRLTVT.

This chain uses TRBV5-4 with TRBJ1-6; 10 nucleotides line up with TRBD1. This CDR3 has 15 amino acids. V lost 0 bases and J lost 10; bases outside the gene matches: 4. Germline V CDR1 and CDR2: SGHNT, YYREEE (reference sequence). The CDR3 region has the DNA TGTGCCAGCAGCTTGGGCGGACAGGGGGTATCACCCCTCCACTTT. Its translation is CASSLGGQGVSPLHF. Full variable domain (rest looked up from reference TRBV5-4 and TRBJ1-6): ETGVTQSPTHLIKTRGQQVTLRCSSQSGHNTVSWYQQALGQGPQFIFQYYREEENGRGNFPPRFSGLQFPNYSSELNVNALELDDSALYLCASSLGGQGVSPLHFGNGTRLTVT.

V gene TRBV3-1 (or the pseudogene TRBV3-2) combines with J gene TRBJ2-7, with a possible D match to TRBD2 (5 bases). CDR1 is LGHDT, CDR2 YNNKEL, per germline (reference sequence). CDR3 length: 11 amino acids. V shed 6 bases and J shed 6 bases, with 9 bases lying between them. Here the CDR3 reads CASSSGLEQYF. In DNA form, the CDR3 reads TGTGCCAGCAGTTCCGGACTCGAGCAGTACTTC.

This sequence joins TRBV28 and TRBJ1-2; TRBD1 matches at 7 bases. The CDR3 contains 15 residues. Per germline, CDR1 MDHEN and CDR2 SYDVKM. V lost 7 bases, J lost 3 bases, and 11 bases stayed unmatched. The CDR3 here is CASKLRTGKDYGYTF. As DNA, the CDR3 is TGTGCCAGCAAATTAAGGACAGGTAAAGACTATGGCTACACCTTC.

The chain is built from TRBV5-8 and TRBJ1-5, with 9 bases fitting TRBD1. Germline V CDR1 and CDR2: SGHTS, YDEGEE. V dropped 6 bases and J dropped 6; count of bases not matched to a gene: 7. The CDR3 runs 14 residues. The CDR3 DNA is TGTGCCAGCACTCGACAGGGGGTCGGTCAGCCCCAGCATTTT. This sequence encodes CASTRQGVGQPQHF.

This chain connects TRBV2 to TRBJ2-3; 9 bases are shared with TRBD2. V dropped 4 bases and J dropped 2; count of bases not matched to a gene: 4. Germline-derived CDR1 and CDR2 are SNHLY and FYNNEI. The CDR3 loop spans 15 amino acids. DNA of the CDR3: TGTGCCAGCAGTGGGAGCGGGGGGCTCACAGATACGCAGTATTTT. It encodes CASSGSGGLTDTQYF.